The next 22 T cell receptor beta chains were all read from a single sample in a study of identical twins. Using its own MiXCR run on the 5' RACE reads, TCRdb lists one record per CDR3 protein. Of 210,000 or so distinct CDR3 sequences in the sample, 15% were seen once. This sample also belongs to another study, concerning T cells expressing NK-cell markers.

The material sequenced was CD8+ T cells sorted from blood. These TCRs come from a young woman in good health.

CDR3 protein: CASSERTVNTEAFF. The CDR3 DNA reads TGTGCCAGCAGCGAGAGGACAGTGAACACTGAAGCTTTCTTT. V and J are TRBV7-9 and TRBJ1-1; TRBD1 is a possible D gene (6 bases). V lost 5 bases, J lost 0 bases, and 10 bases lay in between. The V gene's germline CDR1 is SEHNR and CDR2 FQNEAQ (reference sequence). This CDR3 has 14 amino acids.

This clonotype was picked up a small number of times. The gene calls are TRBV9 and TRBJ2-1; TRBD2 matches 11 bases. This CDR3 is 15 amino acids long. Trimming took 3 bases from V and 6 from J; bases not matched to a gene: 5. CDR1 SGDLS and CDR2 YYNGEE come from the germline V gene. The CDR3 is CASSDHGTSGNEQFF. The CDR3 nucleotides are TGTGCCAGCAGCGATCACGGGACTAGCGGCAATGAGCAGTTCTTC. Combining the CDR3 with reference TRBV9 and TRBJ2-1 gives the whole variable domain DSGVTQTPKHLITATGQRVTLRCSPRSGDLSVYWYQQSLDQGLQFLIQYYNGEERAKGNILERFSAQQFPDLHSELNLSSLELGDSALYFCASSDHGTSGNEQFFGPGTRLTVL.

This clonotype was seen a few times. V and J are TRBV10-3 and TRBJ2-7, with unresolved D. Germline CDR1 is ENHRY and CDR2 is SYGVKD. The V gene lost 7 bases and the J gene lost 3 bases, with 10 bases spanning the gap. This CDR3 comprises 12 residues. CDR3: CAIKGSHYEQYF. The CDR3 bases are TGTGCCATCAAAGGCAGCCACTACGAGCAGTACTTC.

This sequence joins TRBV28 and TRBJ2-7, with D maybe TRBD2 (5 bases). Germline values: CDR1 MDHEN, CDR2 SYDVKM. This CDR3 is built from 14 residues. The V end lost 8 bases, the J end lost 0 bases, and 14 bases lay between the germline ends. The CDR3 DNA sequence: TGTGCCAGCCGGAGGACGGGGTTCTCCTACGAGCAGTACTTC. It specifies CASRRTGFSYEQYF.

This clonotype turned up a few times. The rearrangement uses TRBV5-1 and TRBJ2-7; 7 bases map to TRBD1. The V and J ends lost 4 bases and 5 bases, in that order; junction bases with no gene match: 9. There are 14 residues in the CDR3. CDR1 and CDR2 (germline): SGHRS, YFSETQ. The CDR3: CASSLTGQVHEQYF. CDR3 DNA sequence: TGCGCCAGCAGCCTTACCGGACAGGTCCACGAGCAGTACTTC.

This clonotype was seen more than once but under ten times. This chain links TRBV4-3 with TRBJ2-3, with a weak D call TRBD1 (7 bases). Trimming pared 0 bases from V and 4 bases from J, leaving 14 bases between. This CDR3 has 16 residues. CDR1 and CDR2 from the germline V gene are LGHNA and YSLEER. The CDR3 spells CASSQDEARGADTQYF. CDR3 DNA: TGCGCCAGCAGCCAAGATGAGGCCAGGGGGGCAGATACGCAGTATTTT.

V and J are TRBV7-6 and TRBJ2-2; no firm D call. V gave up 0 bases and J gave up 5 bases, with 10 bases separating them. This CDR3 region has 15 residues. Looked up from germline, CDR1 is SGHVS and CDR2 is FNYEAQ. Written as DNA, the CDR3 is TGTGCCAGCAGCTTAGCTGCTAGTGGGACCGGGGAGCTGTTTTTT. Translated, it gives CASSLAASGTGELFF. Together with reference TRBV7-6 and TRBJ2-2, the CDR3 gives the full variable domain: GAGVSQSPRYKVTKRGQDVALRCDPISGHVSLYWYRQALGQGPEFLTYFNYEAQQDKSGLPNDRFSAERPEGSISTLTIQRTEQRDSAMYRCASSLAASGTGELFFGEGSRLTVL.

The chain couples TRBV29-1 to TRBJ1-1; D ambiguous. The CDR3 covers 11 residues. CDR1 is SQVTM and CDR2 is ANQGSEA in the germline V gene. V was pared by 3 bases and J by 10 bases, with 12 bases between. CDR3 loop: CSVEVPTGAFF. In DNA, the CDR3 is TGCAGCGTTGAGGTCCCCACGGGAGCTTTCTTT.

The chain combines TRBV6-2 or TRBV6-3 with TRBJ2-5, with 7 bases lining up with TRBD1. Germline CDR1 reads MNHEY; CDR2 reads SVGEGT. This CDR3 has 21 amino acids. J lost 5 bases, V lost 6 bases, and 30 bases had no gene match. The CDR3 here is CASSPLRDRNRPRRLWETQYF. CDR3 DNA sequence: TGTGCCAGCAGCCCCCTCCGGGACAGAAATAGACCCCGACGTTTGTGGGAGACCCAGTACTTC.

This chain connects TRBV5-1 to TRBJ1-2; TRBD1 might be the D (6 bases). The CDR3 length is 13 residues. Per germline, CDR1 SGHRS and CDR2 YFSETQ. V lost 3 bases, J lost 6 bases, and 12 bases lay in between. The DNA for the CDR3 is TGCGCCAGCAGCTACCGGACAGAAGATGGCTACACCTTC. Its protein product is CASSYRTEDGYTF.

CDR3 amino acids: CASSEFQRTGELFF. The CDR3 coding sequence is TGTGCCAGCAGTGAATTTCAGAGAACCGGGGAGCTGTTTTTT. This sequence joins TRBV2 and TRBJ2-2; no clear D gene. This CDR3 comprises 14 residues. The V and J ends lost 2 bases and 5 bases respectively, with 9 bases between them. In germline, CDR1 is SNHLY, CDR2 FYNNEI. Using reference TRBV2 and TRBJ2-2 for the parts outside the CDR3, the full variable domain is EPEVTQTPSHQVTQMGQEVILRCVPISNHLYFYWYRQILGQKVEFLVSFYNNEISEKSEIFDDQFSVERPDGSNFTLKIRSTKLEDSAMYFCASSEFQRTGELFFGEGSRLTVL.

The chain uses TRBV5-1 and TRBJ1-2, with D possibly TRBD1 on 5 matching bases. Germline CDR1 SGHRS, CDR2 YFSETQ. The V end lost 6 bases, the J end lost 4 bases, and 13 bases lay between the germline ends. The CDR3 has 13 residues. This CDR3 is CASTDMGLYGYTF. CDR3 in DNA: TGCGCCAGCACTGATATGGGGCTCTATGGCTACACCTTC.

The chain uses TRBV20-1 and TRBJ2-3; no clear D. CDR3 length: 12 amino acids. Trimming shortened V by 8 bases and J by 7 bases, and 16 bases separated the two germline ends. CDR1 is DFQATT, CDR2 SNEGSKA, per germline (reference sequence). CDR3 bases: TGCAGTCTGCCCCTAAACCCTAATACGCAGTATTTT. As protein: CSLPLNPNTQYF.

This chain links TRBV10-3 with TRBJ2-3; perhaps TRBD2 as D (7 bases). Germline lookup yields CDR1 ENHRY and CDR2 SYGVKD. Between the trimmed V and J ends, which lost 8 bases and 3 bases, there was a span of 15 bases. The CDR3 extends over 14 amino acids. CDR3 sequence (DNA): TGTGCCATCCGCGTAGGGAGGGGGACAGATACGCAGTATTTT. As protein: CAIRVGRGTDTQYF.

This clonotype has a handful of counts. The chain recombines TRBV5-1 with TRBJ1-1, with D possibly matching TRBD1 (5 bases). V gave up 4 bases and J gave up 0 bases, with 13 bases separating them. This CDR3 comprises 15 residues. Germline values: CDR1 SGHRS, CDR2 YFSETQ. This CDR3 is CASSPIGAVNTEAFF. DNA of the CDR3: TGCGCCAGCAGCCCGATCGGGGCAGTGAACACTGAAGCTTTCTTT.

About this clonotype: The conserved closing phenylalanine or tryptophan is absent in this CDR3, likely reflecting a read error. The chain couples TRBV4-3 to TRBJ1-3, with D uncertain. The CDR3 has 13 amino acids. The V gene lost 1 base and the J gene lost 4 bases, with 5 bases spanning the gap. Per germline, CDR1 LGHNA and CDR2 YSLEER. DNA of the CDR3: TGCGCCAGCAGCCAAGTCTGGGGAAACACCATATATTTA. Its protein product is CASSQVWGNTIYL.

The V gene is TRBV7-2, the J gene TRBJ1-3; unclear D gene. The CDR3 runs 12 residues. Germline CDR1 and CDR2: SGHTA and FQGNSA. The V gene lost 2 bases and the J gene lost 2 bases, with 1 base spanning the gap. The CDR3: CASSLTGNTIYF. Here the CDR3 DNA reads TGTGCCAGCAGCTTAACTGGAAACACCATATATTTT. The full variable domain, with the rest looked up from reference TRBV7-2 and TRBJ1-3, is GAGVSQSPSNKVTEKGKDVELRCDPISGHTALYWYRQSLGQGLEFLIYFQGNSAPDKSGLPSDRFSAERTGGSVSTLTIQRTQQEDSAVYLCASSLTGNTIYFGEGSWLTVV.

In its sample, this clonotype was seen a few times. V gene TRBV9 combines with J gene TRBJ1-6; D call uncertain. CDR3 length: 14 amino acids. Germline V gene lookup returns CDR1 SGDLS and CDR2 YYNGEE. V lost 3 bases to trimming and J lost 7 bases, with 11 bases between them. The CDR3 DNA sequence: TGTGCCAGCAGCGCTTCAATAGGGAATTCACCCCTCCACTTT. Translation: CASSASIGNSPLHF.

V usage is TRBV4-3 and J usage is TRBJ1-1; D is unresolved. Per the germline V gene, CDR1 is LGHNA and CDR2 is YSLEER. The CDR3 has 16 residues. The V end was cut by 0 bases, the J end by 1 base, with 12 bases between. The CDR3 DNA reads as TGCGCCAGCAGCCAAGATTTATATTCGGAGAACACTGAAGCTTTCTTT. This encodes CASSQDLYSENTEAFF.

The chain recombines TRBV27 with TRBJ2-1; 9 nucleotides line up with TRBD2. CDR3 length: 14 residues. V dropped 6 bases and J dropped 6; count of bases not matched to a gene: 6. The germline gives CDR1 MNHEY, CDR2 SMNVEV (reference sequence). The CDR3 protein is CASRLAGGPNEQFF. The CDR3 DNA reads as TGTGCCAGCAGACTAGCGGGCGGACCCAATGAGCAGTTCTTC.

This clonotype has just a few counts. This chain joins TRBV6-1 and TRBJ2-7, with TRBD2 identical over 11 bases. Germline loops: CDR1 MNHNS, CDR2 SASEGT. This CDR3 is 15 amino acids long. V lost 4 bases to trimming and J lost 4 bases; unmatched junction nucleotides: 6. Written as DNA, the CDR3 is TGTGCCAGCAGTGTGACTAGCGGGACGCCTTACGAGCAGTACTTC. Translation: CASSVTSGTPYEQYF.

The chain joins TRBV3-1 to TRBJ2-7, with unresolved D. Germline V gives CDR1 LGHDT, CDR2 YNNKEL (reference sequence). The CDR3 runs 15 residues. Between the trimmed V and J ends, which lost 4 bases and 3 bases, there was a span of 16 bases. CDR3 sequence (DNA): TGTGCCAGCAGCCCGTGGGCCGAAGGCCGCTACGAGCAGTACTTC. Its protein product is CASSPWAEGRYEQYF.